The sequence of this T cell receptor beta chain was determined in a study of identical twins. Whole-study results and caveats: A partial confounding effect on zero-insertion analyses could come from invariant MAIT and iNKT cells. Excess low generation probability was seen in twin-shared out-of-frame alpha sequences.

CDR3 length: 12 residues. V dropped 0 bases and J dropped 5 bases, with 5 bases sitting between them. The germline CDR1 and CDR2 sequences are SGDLS and YYNGEE. This clonotype came up a few times. As yet, its antigen is unknown. With template switching, a universal primer site was added, and the cDNA carried unique molecular identifiers. TCRdb used MiXCR to reprocess the 5' RACE reads, holding one entry per CDR3 protein. Among 410,000 or so distinct CDR3 sequences listed, about 18% were seen once. The V and J genes are TRBV9 and TRBJ2-5; D is undetermined. The TCR was taken from a man aged 45-60 years in good health. Sample: naive T cells sorted from blood. In DNA form, the CDR3 reads TGTGCCAGCAGCGTAGGTTTGGAGACCCAGTACTTC. It yields the protein CASSVGLETQYF. The full variable domain, its missing parts supplied by reference TRBV9 and TRBJ2-5, is DSGVTQTPKHLITATGQRVTLRCSPRSGDLSVYWYQQSLDQGLQFLIQYYNGEERAKGNILERFSAQQFPDLHSELNLSSLELGDSALYFCASSVGLETQYFGPGTRLLVL.